Below, 26 T cell receptor beta chains from the same sample are listed, as sequenced in a study of beta chain features in type 1 diabetes. The isolated RNA, all of it, was reverse transcribed, so expressed TCRB transcripts were what got sequenced. Profiling relied on immunoSEQ multiplex PCR, and the TCRdb table lists in-frame clones only, not all of them. Of hundreds of thousands of clones in the sample, about a sixth were seen once. Material: naive CD4+ T cells from blood. The receptor set was obtained from a woman aged 18-30 years in good health.

The chain uses TRBV6-5 and TRBJ1-5; 7 bases map to TRBD1. With V trimmed by 6 bases and J by 4 bases, 9 bases remained unmatched. The germline V gene encodes CDR1 MNHEY and CDR2 SVGAGI. This CDR3 region has 15 residues. CDR3 sequence reads: CASRRQGNQNQPQHF. The CDR3 region has the DNA TGTGCCAGCAGACGACAGGGAAATCAGAATCAGCCCCAGCATTTT.

The table lists this clone with a few counts. The rearrangement uses TRBV6-5 and TRBJ1-2; D is perhaps TRBD1 (5 bases). Germline V CDR1 and CDR2: MNHEY, SVGAGI. This CDR3 is 15 amino acids long. Trimming shortened V by 7 bases and J by 4 bases, and 19 bases separated the two germline ends. CDR3 DNA: TGTGCCAGCAATGCAGGGCCGCGCGCATCCTATGGCTACACCTTC. Protein: CASNAGPRASYGYTF.

This clone has at least ten counts. This chain connects TRBV28 to TRBJ2-1; D gene ambiguous. Germline lookup yields CDR1 MDHEN and CDR2 SYDVKM. Trimming removed 6 bases from V and 10 bases from J, with 10 bases in between. This CDR3 region has 11 residues. CDR3 in DNA: TGTGCCAGCAGGCGATTCGGGGAGCAGTTCTTC. It is translated as CASRRFGEQFF.

The gene calls are TRBV7-9 and TRBJ1-2, with 9 nucleotides matching TRBD1. Germline V gene lookup returns CDR1 SEHNR and CDR2 FQNEAQ (reference sequence). CDR3 length: 14 residues. V trimming: 4 bases; J trimming: 6 bases; junction bases outside the gene matches: 6. The CDR3 nucleotides are TGTGCCAGCAGCTCGGGACAGGGAAAAGATGGCTACACCTTC. Its protein product is CASSSGQGKDGYTF.

V gene TRBV28 combines with J gene TRBJ2-5; 8 nucleotides align to TRBD1. The CDR3 length is 14 residues. The trim removed 7 bases at V and 1 base at J, leaving 5 bases unmatched. The germline V gene has CDR1 MDHEN and CDR2 SYDVKM. CDR3 nucleotide sequence: TGTGCCAGCAATCAGGGGGCCCTCCAAGAGACCCAGTACTTC. Its protein is CASNQGALQETQYF.

In this sample, this clone turned up a few times. This CDR3 is also generated by other DNA sequences in the sample. The CDR3 DNA reads as TGTGCCAGCAGCGTAGCAGGGGGCCTCACAGATACGCAGTATTTT. Residues: CASSVAGGLTDTQYF. The chain has TRBV9 and TRBJ2-3; 8 bases match TRBD1. Germline V gives CDR1 SGDLS, CDR2 YYNGEE. V was pared by 0 bases and J by 2 bases, with 2 bases of the junction left unmatched. The CDR3 runs 15 residues. Based on the CDR3 plus reference TRBV9 and TRBJ2-3, the full variable domain is DSGVTQTPKHLITATGQRVTLRCSPRSGDLSVYWYQQSLDQGLQFLIQYYNGEERAKGNILERFSAQQFPDLHSELNLSSLELGDSALYFCASSVAGGLTDTQYFGPGTRLTVL.

This clone was seen a handful of times. V and J are TRBV2 and TRBJ2-7; 11 nucleotides match TRBD2. The ends lost 6 bases at V and 3 bases at J; junction bases unmatched: 1. Per the germline V gene, CDR1 is SNHLY and CDR2 is FYNNEI. The CDR3 extends over 13 amino acids. The CDR3 here is CASRTSGNYEQYF. The CDR3 nucleotides are TGTGCCAGCAGGACTAGCGGGAACTACGAGCAGTACTTC.

Only a few counts were recorded for this clone. The chain is built from TRBV28 and TRBJ2-5; D possibly uses TRBD1 or TRBD2 (5 bases each). The CDR3 is 13 residues long. In germline, CDR1 is MDHEN, CDR2 SYDVKM. The V end lost 6 bases, the J end lost 7 bases, and 15 bases lay between the germline ends. CDR3 sequence reads: CASREGTWGTQYF. The CDR3 nucleotides are TGTGCCAGCAGGGAAGGGACCTGGGGGACCCAGTACTTC.

This clone occurred a few times. The rearrangement uses TRBV6-6 and TRBJ2-1; 7 nucleotides match TRBD2. CDR1 is MNHNY, CDR2 SVGAGI, per germline (reference sequence). V trimming: 6 bases; J trimming: 2 bases; junction bases outside the gene matches: 7. This CDR3 has 15 amino acids. The CDR3 loop reads CASRQRDITYNEQFF. CDR3 nucleotide sequence: TGTGCCAGCAGGCAGCGGGATATCACCTACAATGAGCAGTTCTTC.

V usage is TRBV10-3 and J usage is TRBJ2-1; 7 bases match TRBD2. J lost 9 bases, V lost 4 bases, and 0 bases had no gene match. The CDR3 length is 11 residues. CDR1 ENHRY and CDR2 SYGVKD come from the germline V gene. The DNA for the CDR3 is TGTGCCATCAGTGGGGAGGGTGAGCAGTTCTTC. Amino acids: CAISGEGEQFF.

This clone was detected only a few times. The chain uses TRBV28 and TRBJ1-3; D remains ambiguous. Looked up from germline, CDR1 is MDHEN and CDR2 is SYDVKM. The ends were cut back, 8 bases at V and 2 bases at J, with 4 bases in the middle. The CDR3 is made up of 11 amino acids. The CDR3 DNA sequence: TGTGCCAGCGGTGCTGGAAACACCATATATTTT. Its protein product is CASGAGNTIYF.

This clone was seen a handful of times. The chain couples TRBV5-4 to TRBJ2-5; tentative D call: TRBD2 (6 bases). Germline CDR1 is SGHNT and CDR2 is YYREEE (reference sequence). Trimming took 4 bases from V and 3 from J, leaving 10 bases between them. This CDR3 region has 13 residues. The CDR3 spells CASSRDFEETQYF. The CDR3 nucleotides read TGTGCCAGCAGCCGGGACTTTGAAGAGACCCAGTACTTC. The full variable domain, completed using reference TRBV5-4 and TRBJ2-5, is ETGVTQSPTHLIKTRGQQVTLRCSSQSGHNTVSWYQQALGQGPQFIFQYYREEENGRGNFPPRFSGLQFPNYSSELNVNALELDDSALYLCASSRDFEETQYFGPGTRLLVL.

This clone was counted only a few times. This chain uses TRBV4-2 with TRBJ2-7, with a possible D match to TRBD1 (5 bases). This CDR3 comprises 17 residues. V gave up 5 bases and J gave up 2 bases, with 22 bases separating them. Germline V gives CDR1 LGHNA, CDR2 YNFKEQ. The CDR3 DNA reads TGTGCCAGCAGCTACGGCGCCAGGGATCGGGTAGCCTACGAGCAGTACTTC. Its protein is CASSYGARDRVAYEQYF.

In its sample, this clone was seen a few times. This chain joins TRBV7-9 and TRBJ2-1; no reliable D call. V lost 0 bases, J lost 0 bases, and 15 bases lay in between. Germline V gives CDR1 SEHNR, CDR2 FQNEAQ (reference sequence). CDR3 length equals 18 residues. The CDR3 loop is CASSLAGPSRSSYNEQFF. CDR3 sequence (DNA): TGTGCCAGCAGCTTAGCAGGGCCCAGTCGGAGCTCCTACAATGAGCAGTTCTTC.

V and J are TRBV7-2 and TRBJ2-1; no clear D gene. Trimming stripped 10 bases from V and 0 bases from J, with 28 bases between. The germline gives CDR1 SGHTA, CDR2 FQGNSA. The CDR3 loop spans 19 amino acids. CDR3 sequence (DNA): TGTGCCACCCAGAGTCATGGTCTGCGCGGTACGGACTCCTACAATGAGCAGTTCTTC. As protein: CATQSHGLRGTDSYNEQFF.

This clone occurred a few times. Other DNA sequences in this sample translate to the same CDR3. This sequence joins TRBV5-1 and TRBJ2-7, with 10 bases identical to TRBD2. The germline CDR1 and CDR2 sequences are SGHRS and YFSETQ. The V gene end was trimmed by 0 bases and the J gene end by 4 bases; junction bases not matched to a gene: 7. The length of the CDR3 is 16 residues. In DNA form, the CDR3 reads TGCGCCAGCAGCTTGGGGCTAGCGGGAGTATCGTACGAGCAGTACTTC. Amino acid sequence: CASSLGLAGVSYEQYF.

The chain couples TRBV4-3 to TRBJ2-1; D uncertain. V lost 6 bases to trimming and J lost 4 bases, with 10 bases between them. The germline CDR1 and CDR2 sequences are LGHNA and YSLEER. CDR3 size: 13 residues. Here the CDR3 reads CASSNEPYNEQFF. The CDR3 nucleotides are TGCGCCAGCAGTAATGAACCTTACAATGAGCAGTTCTTC.

The J gene is TRBJ2-7, the V gene TRBV5-6, with TRBD1 as a possible D gene (6 bases). The ends were cut back, 0 bases at V and 2 bases at J, with 12 bases in the middle. The CDR3 has 15 residues. CDR1 SGHDT and CDR2 YYEEEE come from the germline V gene. The CDR3 is CASSLGWGQAYEQYF. The CDR3 region has the DNA TGTGCCAGCAGCTTGGGCTGGGGGCAGGCCTACGAGCAGTACTTC. Complete variable domain (other parts from reference TRBV5-6 and TRBJ2-7): DAGVTQSPTHLIKTRGQQVTLRCSPKSGHDTVSWYQQALGQGPQFIFQYYEEEERQRGNFPDRFSGHQFPNYSSELNVNALLLGDSALYLCASSLGWGQAYEQYFGPGTRLTVT.

The chain joins TRBV7-6 to TRBJ1-1, with TRBD1 identical over 7 bases. The CDR3 is made up of 18 amino acids. Germline assignment: CDR1 SGHVS and CDR2 FNYEAQ. Trimming cost V 2 bases and J 0 bases; bases outside gene matches: 12. The CDR3 here is CASSLFGKGATLNTEAFF. In nucleotides, the CDR3 is TGTGCCAGCAGCTTATTCGGGAAGGGGGCGACCCTGAACACTGAAGCTTTCTTT.

This clone was observed a few times. The chain carries TRBV28 and TRBJ2-2, with D possibly being TRBD2 (5 bases). Trimming removed 6 bases at V and 2 bases at J, with 7 bases between. The CDR3 totals 13 residues. Per germline, CDR1 MDHEN and CDR2 SYDVKM. CDR3 DNA sequence: TGTGCCAGCAGAGAGGGAAACACCGGGGAGCTGTTTTTT. This gives the protein CASREGNTGELFF.

The chain carries TRBV5-4 and TRBJ2-2; 12 bases fit TRBD2. This CDR3 spans 17 amino acids. The J segment lost 4 bases and the V segment lost 2 bases, leaving 6 bases of the junction unmatched. Germline assignment: CDR1 SGHNT and CDR2 YYREEE (reference sequence). The CDR3 nucleotides read TGTGCCAGCAGCTTTCGACTAGCGGGAGCTTCCACCGGGGAGCTGTTTTTT. This translates into CASSFRLAGASTGELFF.

This clone was counted a few times. The V and J genes are TRBV7-2 and TRBJ2-3; 7 bases match TRBD2. CDR1 and CDR2 from the germline V gene are SGHTA and FQGNSA. The CDR3 sequence is 15 residues long. The trim removed 1 base at V and 3 bases at J, leaving 4 bases unmatched. Here the CDR3 DNA reads TGTGCCAGCAGCTTAGTTGCGGGAGTTACAGATACGCAGTATTTT. This translates into CASSLVAGVTDTQYF.

V usage is TRBV5-6 and J usage is TRBJ2-7, with TRBD1 matching over 10 bases. The CDR3 loop spans 13 amino acids. Germline CDR1 reads SGHDT; CDR2 reads YYEEEE. Trimming removed 2 bases from V and 5 bases from J; junction bases left unmatched: 1. As DNA, the CDR3 is TGTGCCAGCAGCTTAGACAGGGGGCACGAGCAGTACTTC. It specifies CASSLDRGHEQYF.

This clone was found a few times. The chain is built from TRBV14 and TRBJ2-5; D gene uncertain. Trimming left V 0 bases short and J 2 bases short, with 10 bases between. Germline-derived CDR1 and CDR2 are SGHDN and FVKESK. The CDR3 extends over 15 amino acids. As DNA, the CDR3 is TGTGCCAGCAGCCAAGAATTACGTAAACAAGAGACCCAGTACTTC. Translation gives CASSQELRKQETQYF.

The chain uses TRBV18 and TRBJ2-7; D might be TRBD2 (5 bases). Germline CDR1 is KGHSH and CDR2 is LQKENI. Trimming left V 3 bases short and J 2 bases short, with 11 bases between. The CDR3 is made up of 14 amino acids. The CDR3 bases are TGTGCCAGCTCACCTGGGAGCGTGCCCTACGAGCAGTACTTC. Encoded protein: CASSPGSVPYEQYF.

The rearrangement links TRBV5-5 to TRBJ2-3; 7 bases match TRBD1. This CDR3 is 17 amino acids long. CDR1 is SGHKS, CDR2 YYEKEE, per germline (reference sequence). Trimming removed 6 bases from V and 1 base from J; junction bases left unmatched: 14. CDR3 sequence: CASNARDSSYGTDTQYF. The CDR3 nucleotides read TGTGCCAGCAACGCCCGGGACAGTTCTTATGGCACAGATACGCAGTATTTT. The complete variable domain, with remaining parts taken from reference TRBV5-5 and TRBJ2-3, reads DAGVTQSPTHLIKTRGQQVTLRCSPISGHKSVSWYQQVLGQGPQFIFQYYEKEERGRGNFPDRFSARQFPNYSSELNVNALLLGDSALYLCASNARDSSYGTDTQYFGPGTRLTVL.